This is a list of T cell receptor beta chains from one sample in a study of T cell clonotyping in hematopoietic cell transplantation. Generated by immunoSEQ multiplex PCR, the TCRdb table keeps only in-frame clones and is missing some. Among around 7,000 clones listed, about 89% were seen once. The sample consisted of PBMCs, taken 30 days after allogeneic stem cell transplant. The origin of the receptors is a female patient aged 45-60 years who had an allogeneic stem cell transplant from an unrelated donor, so the T cells may come from the graft donor. Some clones in this sample may be carry-over from other donors' samples. Both conserved end residues are part of each CDR3. The order of the fields is V gene, clone size, D gene, J gene, CDR3 protein, CDR3 DNA. A D gene is named only where the DNA matches it firmly. Clone size appears in some rows only: once, few, many, or a class for an expanded clone.

>TRBV7-3|few|NA|TRBJ2-2
CASSSHSVGQELFF
TGTGCCAGCAGCTCCCATAGTGTCGGGCAGGAGCTGTTTTTT
>TRBV28|NA|NA|TRBJ1-6
CASSLRVGTPLHF
TGTGCCAGCAGTTTGAGGGTGGGAACACCCCTCCACTTT
>TRBV7-9|NA|NA|TRBJ1-5
CASSFPRESSNQPQHF
TGTGCCAGCAGCTTCCCCCGGGAGAGTAGCAATCAGCCCCAGCATTTT
>TRBV5-1|NA|NA|TRBJ1-1
CASSWIRVEGIESFF
TGCGCCAGCAGCTGGATCAGGGTGGAGGGCATTGAATCTTTCTTT
>TRBV6-1|once|NA|TRBJ1-2
CASNVWWGYGYTF
TGTGCCAGCAACGTCTGGTGGGGCTATGGCTACACCTTC
>TRBV7-2|NA|NA|TRBJ1-2
CASSPSRTLDYGYTF
TGTGCCAGCAGCCCAAGCCGTACCCTGGACTATGGCTACACCTTC
>TRBV5-1|once|TRBD2|TRBJ2-5
CASSLVAAGGETQYF
TGCGCCAGCAGCTTGGTAGCGGCGGGGGGTGAGACCCAGTACTTC
>TRBV7-9|NA|NA|TRBJ2-1
CASGKKYEQFF
TGTGCCAGCGGCAAAAAGTATGAGCAGTTCTTC
>TRBV19|NA|NA|TRBJ1-6
CASRTGGTSPLHF
TGTGCCAGTAGGACAGGCGGTACTTCACCCCTCCACTTT
>TRBV4-1|once|NA|TRBJ1-1
CASSHPKNTEAFF
TGCGCCAGCAGCCATCCCAAGAACACTGAAGCTTTCTTT
>TRBV7-7|NA|NA|TRBJ2-5
CASSSLAGKETQYF
TGTGCTAGCAGCTCACTCGCGGGGAAAGAGACCCAGTACTTC
>TRBV29-1|NA|NA|TRBJ1-1
CSPMNTEAFF
TGCAGCCCGATGAACACTGAAGCTTTCTTT
>TRBV4-2|NA|NA|TRBJ2-1
CASSPMGPHIYNEQFF
TGTGCCAGCAGCCCGATGGGACCTCATATTTACAATGAGCAGTTCTTC
>TRBV6-5|NA|NA|TRBJ1-2
CASSRGRGDYGYTF
TGTGCCAGCAGTCGAGGCCGAGGGGACTATGGCTACACCTTC
>TRBV6-1|NA|NA|TRBJ1-3
CASRGTPLSGNTIYF
TGTGCCAGCAGGGGGACTCCTCTCTCTGGAAACACCATATATTTT
>TRBV5-4|NA|TRBD1|TRBJ2-5
CASSLWDRREGTQYF
TGTGCCAGCAGCTTGTGGGACAGGAGGGAAGGGACCCAGTACTTC
>TRBV6-5|NA|NA|TRBJ1-2
CASSPVKGLPGGYTF
TGTGCCAGCAGCCCGGTTAAAGGCCTTCCGGGTGGCTACACCTTC
>TRBV27|NA|NA|TRBJ2-2
CASRGDANTGELFF
TGTGCCAGCAGGGGGGACGCGAACACCGGGGAGCTGTTTTTT
>TRBV29-1|NA|TRBD1|TRBJ2-1
CSARGQGYNEQFF
TGCAGCGCTCGGGGACAGGGTTACAATGAGCAGTTCTTC
>TRBV30|NA|NA|TRBJ2-5
CACGSLLQETQYF
TGTGCCTGCGGGAGTTTACTCCAAGAGACCCAGTACTTC
>TRBV5-6|NA|NA|TRBJ2-1
CASSLYTVGAYNEQFF
TGTGCCAGCAGCTTGTACACGGTGGGGGCTTACAATGAGCAGTTCTTC
>TRBV6-5|NA|TRBD1|TRBJ1-1
CASRSGDSNTEAFF
TGTGCCAGCAGATCAGGGGACAGTAACACTGAAGCTTTCTTT